Below are 30 T cell receptor beta chains sequenced from a single sample in a study of cytomegalovirus exposure and HLA in healthy donors. Primers: 60 Vbeta forward and 13 Jbeta reverse. The protocol was immunoSEQ multiplex PCR, while the TCRdb copy is restricted to in-frame clones and leaves out a portion. This sample has 200,000 or so clones, with approximately 88% found just once. The sequenced sample was PBMCs. Receptors originate from a woman aged 50 to 65 in good health and CMV-seropositive.

The chain combines TRBV4-2 with TRBJ2-1, with TRBD2 identical over 10 bases. V lost 1 base to trimming and J lost 2 bases; unmatched junction nucleotides: 5. The length of the CDR3 is 17 residues. CDR1 is LGHNA, CDR2 YNFKEQ, per germline. The CDR3 nucleotides are TGTGCCAGCAGCCAAGTCAGCGGGGGGGAACCCTACAATGAGCAGTTCTTC. Encoded protein: CASSQVSGGEPYNEQFF.

Here the CDR3 reads CASSPPGGQETQYF. Here the CDR3 DNA reads TGTGCCAGCAGCCCCCCCGGGGGCCAAGAGACCCAGTACTTC. This rearrangement joins TRBV6-5 to TRBJ2-5; a possible D gene is TRBD2 (6 bases). The germline CDR1 and CDR2 sequences are MNHEY and SVGAGI. The CDR3 runs to 14 residues. V was cut by 6 bases and J by 1 base, with 12 bases left in between.

The rearrangement joins TRBV5-6 to TRBJ2-2, with 8 bases matching TRBD2. J lost 5 bases, V lost 3 bases, and 3 bases had no gene match. The CDR3 loop spans 14 amino acids. CDR1 SGHDT and CDR2 YYEEEE come from the germline V gene. CDR3 DNA sequence: TGTGCCAGCAGCTGGGGCGGGGGGACCGGGGAGCTGTTTTTT. It yields the protein CASSWGGGTGELFF.

The CDR3: CASSFDDRAPAFF. The CDR3 coding sequence is TGTGCCAGCAGTTTCGACGACAGGGCCCCAGCTTTCTTT. The chain carries TRBV6-6 and TRBJ1-1, with 7 bases identical to TRBD1. V was clipped by 4 bases and J by 10 bases; unmatched bases: 9. The germline CDR1 and CDR2 sequences are MNHNY and SVGAGI (reference sequence). The CDR3 is 13 amino acids.

The chain is built from TRBV9 and TRBJ2-1, with 8 bases identical to TRBD2. The germline V gene has CDR1 SGDLS and CDR2 YYNGEE. There are 17 residues in the CDR3. The junction had 12 bases not matched to a gene; V was cut back by 1 base and J by 6 bases. DNA of the CDR3: TGTGCCAGCAGCGTATTTGGGGCAGGACTAGCAGTCAATGAGCAGTTCTTC. Translation: CASSVFGAGLAVNEQFF.

The chain uses TRBV6-5 and TRBJ2-6; no reliable D call. The germline V gene encodes CDR1 MNHEY and CDR2 SVGAGI. V was trimmed by 6 bases and J by 0 bases, leaving 9 bases between them. The CDR3 is 15 residues long. The CDR3 protein is CASRPNSSGANVLTF. CDR3 sequence (DNA): TGTGCCAGCAGGCCTAACAGCTCTGGGGCCAACGTCCTGACTTTC.

This clone was found a few times. The CDR3 nucleotides read TGTGCCAGTAGTAGGGAGCCCTCCTACGAGCAGTACTTC. Encoded protein: CASSREPSYEQYF. The chain uses TRBV19 and TRBJ2-7; D is perhaps TRBD2 (5 bases). The CDR3 covers 13 residues. Germline V lookup: CDR1 LNHDA, CDR2 SQIVND (reference sequence). Trimming stripped 4 bases from V and 0 bases from J, with 7 bases between.

The CDR3: CASSTPGQGAGGYTF. In DNA, the CDR3 is TGTGCCAGTAGTACCCCGGGACAGGGGGCGGGCGGCTACACCTTC. The V call is TRBV19, the J call TRBJ1-2; TRBD1 matches at 12 bases. The CDR3 is 15 residues long. Trimming removed 4 bases from V and 8 bases from J; junction bases left unmatched: 8. Germline loops: CDR1 LNHDA, CDR2 SQIVND (reference sequence).

In this sample, this clone turned up a few times. The chain links TRBV6-6 to TRBJ1-5; weak D call: TRBD1 (5 bases). The CDR3 consists of 13 residues. Germline CDR1 MNHNY, CDR2 SVGAGI (reference sequence). V lost 6 bases to trimming and J lost 0 bases, with 6 bases between them. Here the CDR3 DNA reads TGTGCCAGCAGAGGGGATAGCAATCAGCCCCAGCATTTT. Its translation: CASRGDSNQPQHF.

The V gene is TRBV28, the J gene TRBJ1-5, with D perhaps TRBD1 (6 bases). This CDR3 has 12 amino acids. CDR1 and CDR2 (germline): MDHEN, SYDVKM. Trimming shortened V by 2 bases and J by 7 bases, and 6 bases separated the two germline ends. CDR3 sequence (DNA): TGTGCCAGCAGTTTACAGGGGCAGCCCCAGCATTTT. Amino acid sequence: CASSLQGQPQHF.

The chain has TRBV25-1 and TRBJ2-7; the match to TRBD2 covers 8 bases. Trimming took 5 bases from V and 3 from J; bases not matched to a gene: 3. Per germline, CDR1 MGHDK and CDR2 SYGVNS. This CDR3 is built from 13 residues. CDR3 bases: TGTGCCAGCAGTCCGGGGACTAGCTACGAGCAGTACTTC. Translating it yields CASSPGTSYEQYF.

This clone was observed once. The chain recombines TRBV28 with TRBJ1-6; D may be TRBD1 (6 bases). CDR3 length: 17 amino acids. V lost 4 bases and J 0 bases, leaving 13 bases between the germline ends. Per the germline V gene, CDR1 is MDHEN and CDR2 is SYDVKM. CDR3 nucleotide sequence: TGTGCCAGCAGTTACAGGACAGCGAGCTCCTATAATTCACCCCTCCACTTT. Protein product: CASSYRTASSYNSPLHF.

The genes are TRBV9 and TRBJ2-1; 8 nucleotides line up with TRBD2. The length of the CDR3 is 15 residues. The trim removed 3 bases at V and 1 base at J, leaving 3 bases unmatched. Germline-derived CDR1 and CDR2 are SGDLS and YYNGEE. The DNA of the CDR3 is TGTGCCAGCAGCGCGGGGGGGCCATCCTACAATGAGCAGTTCTTC. Its translation: CASSAGGPSYNEQFF.

V usage is TRBV10-2 and J usage is TRBJ1-1; D not resolved. Between the trimmed V and J ends, which lost 0 bases and 6 bases, there was a span of 11 bases. The CDR3 totals 14 residues. Germline loops: CDR1 WSHSY, CDR2 SAAADI. CDR3 residues: CASSESGIGAEAFF. The CDR3 region has the DNA TGCGCCAGCAGTGAGTCAGGGATCGGGGCTGAAGCTTTCTTT.

V gene TRBV6-5 combines with J gene TRBJ2-2, with 9 bases lining up with TRBD1. V lost 6 bases, J lost 5 bases, and 7 bases stayed unmatched. CDR3 length equals 15 residues. The V gene's germline CDR1 is MNHEY and CDR2 SVGAGI. In DNA, the CDR3 is TGTGCCAGCAGAAGGACAGGGGTAGGAACCGGGGAGCTGTTTTTT. It encodes CASRRTGVGTGELFF.

This chain connects TRBV27 to TRBJ1-3; TRBD1 matches 10 bases. V lost 6 bases and J lost 8; bases outside the gene matches: 10. Germline CDR1 reads MNHEY; CDR2 reads SMNVEV (reference sequence). The CDR3 totals 15 residues. The CDR3 sequence is CASSQKGQGWDTIYF. CDR3 coding DNA: TGTGCCAGCAGCCAGAAGGGACAGGGGTGGGACACCATATATTTT.

J is TRBJ2-3 and V is TRBV7-2, with 11 positions matching TRBD2. The length of the CDR3 is 16 residues. With V trimmed by 4 bases and J by 5 bases, 8 bases remained unmatched. CDR1 and CDR2 (germline): SGHTA, FQGNSA. The CDR3 region is CASSSIAGGRRDTQYF. CDR3 coding DNA: TGTGCCAGCAGCTCGATAGCGGGGGGGCGGAGAGATACGCAGTATTTT.

The chain is built from TRBV5-1 and TRBJ2-3, with 8 bases that match TRBD2. Germline V gene data show CDR1 as SGHRS and CDR2 as YFSETQ. The CDR3 has 14 residues. After removal of 2 bases from V and 4 bases from J, the junction contained 3 bases not matched to a gene. DNA of the CDR3: TGCGCCAGCAGCTTACGCGGGGGGCCAGATACGCAGTATTTT. Translated: CASSLRGGPDTQYF.

As concerns this clone: A read error may account for a junction end that differs from germline. V gene TRBV6-1 combines with J gene TRBJ1-6; TRBD1 agrees at 7 bases. The V gene's germline CDR1 is MNHNS and CDR2 SASEGT. The CDR3 has 15 amino acids. The CDR3 nucleotides read TGTGCCGGCAGTGATAAGCCAGGGGGGAATTCACCCCTCCACTTT. Protein: CAGSDKPGGNSPLHF.

The chain carries TRBV27 and TRBJ1-3; weak D call: TRBD1 (5 bases). This CDR3 is 17 amino acids long. Germline V gene sequence: CDR1 MNHEY, CDR2 SMNVEV (reference sequence). Trimming removed 5 bases at V and 3 bases at J, with 20 bases between. The CDR3: CASSALRGGMNGNTIYF. The CDR3 region has the DNA TGTGCCAGCAGTGCCCTGAGGGGAGGGATGAATGGAAACACCATATATTTT.

The chain has TRBV2 and TRBJ2-7; 8 nucleotides match TRBD1. CDR1 is SNHLY and CDR2 is FYNNEI in the germline V gene. V was pared by 6 bases and J by 4 bases, with 11 bases of the junction left unmatched. There are 15 residues in the CDR3. CDR3 protein: CASSPGQGPYYEQYF. The CDR3 DNA sequence: TGTGCCAGCAGCCCCGGACAGGGCCCTTATTACGAGCAGTACTTC.

This sequence joins TRBV7-6 and TRBJ2-6; the match to TRBD1 covers 7 bases. V gave up 3 bases and J gave up 0 bases; unmatched junction bases: 2. The germline CDR1 and CDR2 sequences are SGHVS and FNYEAQ. The CDR3 extends over 16 amino acids. CDR3 loop: CASSLGTVSGANVLTF. The CDR3 nucleotides read TGTGCCAGCAGCTTGGGGACAGTCTCTGGGGCCAACGTCCTGACTTTC.

CDR3: CASSLTLIAETQYF. Here the CDR3 DNA reads TGTGCCAGCAGCTTAACCCTAATCGCGGAGACCCAGTACTTC. The chain carries TRBV11-1 and TRBJ2-5; D remains unclear. Per germline, CDR1 SGHAT and CDR2 FQDESV (reference sequence). There are 14 residues in the CDR3. The germline V and J ends were trimmed by 2 bases and 5 bases, with 12 bases remaining between them.

The CDR3: CASSHLGEGDIQYF. CDR3 DNA sequence: TGTGCCAGCAGCCATCTAGGGGAAGGGGACATTCAGTACTTC. V usage is TRBV9 and J usage is TRBJ2-4; weak D call: TRBD1 (5 bases). Trimming took off 4 bases at V and 8 bases at J, with 16 bases between the two ends. The CDR3 is 14 amino acids. Per the germline V gene, CDR1 is SGDLS and CDR2 is YYNGEE.

The chain is built from TRBV27 and TRBJ1-4; 9 nucleotides agree with TRBD1. The CDR3 has 18 amino acids. Germline CDR1 reads MNHEY; CDR2 reads SMNVEV (reference sequence). The J segment lost 4 bases and the V segment lost 4 bases, leaving 13 bases of the junction unmatched. CDR3 residues: CASSSSPGQGNYNEKLFF. The CDR3 DNA reads as TGTGCCAGCAGTTCCTCACCGGGACAGGGAAATTATAATGAAAAACTGTTTTTT.

The rearrangement joins TRBV6-6 to TRBJ2-7; 7 nucleotides align to TRBD2. Germline assignment: CDR1 MNHNY and CDR2 SVGAGI (reference sequence). V lost 4 bases and J lost 2; bases outside the gene matches: 2. The CDR3 totals 13 residues. The CDR3 coding sequence is TGTGCCAGCAGTTTTCGGGGGGCCTACGAGCAGTACTTC. As protein: CASSFRGAYEQYF.

The rearrangement joins TRBV11-3 to TRBJ2-7; 11 bases are shared with TRBD1. The V segment lost 5 bases and the J segment 6 bases; nucleotides outside the gene matches: 3. Per the germline V gene, CDR1 is SGHNT and CDR2 is YENEEA. This CDR3 is built from 13 residues. The CDR3 nucleotides are TGTGCCAGCAGCAGCGGGACAGGGGGCGAGCAGTACTTC. Protein product: CASSSGTGGEQYF.

The genes are TRBV9 and TRBJ2-3; 10 positions match TRBD1. From germline, CDR1 is SGDLS and CDR2 YYNGEE. The CDR3 is made up of 16 amino acids. J lost 3 bases, V lost 5 bases, and 9 bases had no gene match. The chain's CDR3 is CASSPLRDRGTDTQYF. CDR3 nucleotide sequence: TGTGCCAGCAGTCCTCTCCGGGACAGGGGAACAGATACGCAGTATTTT.

CDR3 loop: CASSLPTVNRAMDTEAFF. CDR3 nucleotides: TGTGCCAGCAGTTTACCGACAGTGAACAGGGCTATGGACACTGAAGCTTTCTTT. The rearrangement joins TRBV28 to TRBJ1-1; TRBD1 might be the D (6 bases). CDR3 length: 18 residues. V lost 2 bases and J lost 3, with 22 bases in between. Per germline, CDR1 MDHEN and CDR2 SYDVKM.

The chain couples TRBV18 to TRBJ2-2; D unresolved. With 4 bases removed from V and 3 bases from J, the gap between germline ends came to 6 bases. CDR1 and CDR2 from the germline V gene are KGHSH and LQKENI. This CDR3 is 13 amino acids long. In DNA form, the CDR3 reads TGTGCCAGCTCACTCCGGGACACCGGGGAGCTGTTTTTT. It encodes CASSLRDTGELFF.